Listed below are T cell receptor beta chains from one sample, sequenced in a study of neurological immune-mediated disorders. TCRdb recomputed calls from the 5' RACE reads with MiXCR, one row per CDR3 protein. The sample yields about 25,000 distinct CDR3 sequences, roughly 13% seen once. The sequencing input was PBMCs. The receptors shown here come from a woman between 35 and 50 years old with HTLV-1-associated myelopathy (HAM/TSP). Both conserved end residues are part of each CDR3. D genes are given only for firm matches. Clone size is not always given. Where it is, it says once, few, many or a class for expanded clones.

D,J,size,V,CDR3,DNA
NA,TRBJ1-1,NA,TRBV27,CASSLHTVMNTEAFF,TGTGCCAGCAGTTTACACACAGTCATGAACACTGAAGCTTTCTTT
TRBD1,TRBJ2-1,many,TRBV9,CASSVAGQGSNEQFF,TGTGCCAGCAGCGTAGCTGGACAGGGGTCTAATGAGCAGTTCTTC
NA,TRBJ2-5,many,TRBV9,CASSPTIQETQYF,TGTGCCAGCAGCCCAACCATCCAAGAGACCCAGTACTTC
NA,TRBJ1-1,many,TRBV5-1,CASSSQGNTEAFF,TGCGCCAGCAGCTCACAGGGGAACACTGAAGCTTTCTTT
NA,TRBJ1-1,many,TRBV14,CASSLGGRTEAFF,TGTGCCAGCAGTCTAGGGGGGCGGACTGAAGCTTTCTTT
NA,TRBJ2-4,many,TRBV7-2,CASSRVGGNKNIQYF,TGTGCCAGCAGCCGCGTTGGGGGGAACAAAAACATTCAGTACTTC
TRBD1,TRBJ1-2,many,TRBV27,CASSRGQGLGYTF,TGTGCCAGCAGCCGAGGACAGGGTTTGGGCTACACCTTC
NA,TRBJ2-3,many,TRBV20-1,CSARESTDTQYF,TGCAGTGCGCGTGAGAGCACAGATACGCAGTATTTT
TRBD2,TRBJ2-3,many,TRBV3-1,CASSRNGLAGGQDTQYF,TGTGCCAGCAGCCGGAACGGACTAGCGGGGGGGCAAGATACGCAGTATTTT
NA,TRBJ1-1,many,TRBV29-1,CSVEERGQPGAEAFF,TGCAGCGTTGAAGAACGGGGGCAGCCGGGGGCTGAAGCTTTCTTT
NA,TRBJ2-1,many,TRBV24-1,CATSENRDNEQFF,TGTGCCACCAGTGAAAACCGGGACAATGAGCAGTTCTTC
NA,TRBJ2-5,NA,TRBV6-2/TRBV6-3,CASLKTGQETQYF,TGTGCCAGCCTAAAGACCGGCCAAGAGACCCAGTACTTC
NA,TRBJ2-1,few,TRBV7-6,CASSLGLDEQFF,TGTGCCAGCAGCTTAGGGCTGGATGAGCAGTTCTTC
TRBD1,TRBJ1-3,medium-sized,TRBV4-3,CASSQEGTPGQGGNTIYF,TGCGCCAGCAGCCAGGAAGGGACGCCGGGACAGGGGGGAAACACCATATATTTT
NA,TRBJ1-5,many,TRBV6-5,CASSYSGDQPQHF,TGTGCCAGCAGTTACTCGGGGGATCAGCCCCAGCATTTT
TRBD1,TRBJ2-5,many,TRBV27,CASSPGDRGLETQYF,TGTGCCAGCAGTCCAGGGGACAGGGGGCTTGAGACCCAGTACTTC
TRBD2,TRBJ2-3,many,TRBV7-9,CASSRRRGGQKDTQYF,TGTGCCAGCAGCAGACGGCGGGGGGGCCAGAAAGATACGCAGTATTTT
TRBD1,TRBJ2-7,many,TRBV3-1,CASSQLFGTGERDEQYF,TGTGCCAGCAGCCAGCTCTTCGGGACAGGGGAGAGAGACGAGCAGTACTTC
NA,TRBJ1-1,NA,TRBV10-3,CAISVDRFTKALF,TGTGCCATCAGTGTGGACAGATTCACTAAAGCTTTATTT
NA,TRBJ1-1,many,TRBV20-1,CSASPLGVDGNTEAFF,TGCAGTGCTAGTCCCCTTGGAGTCGACGGGAACACTGAAGCTTTCTTT
NA,TRBJ2-1,many,TRBV7-3,CASSLTGSDNEQFF,TGTGCCAGCAGCTTAACAGGATCTGACAATGAGCAGTTCTTC
NA,TRBJ1-2,many,TRBV6-2/TRBV6-3,CASRPTGEDGYTF,TGTGCCAGCAGACCCACAGGCGAAGATGGCTACACCTTC